Listed below are T cell receptor beta chains from one sample, sequenced in a study of T cell responses to AZD1222 COVID-19 vaccine. Sequencing was performed with immunoSEQ multiplex PCR; in TCRdb, only in-frame clones are kept and a portion is missing. This sample has 95,000 to 150,000 clones, with around 86% found just once. The sample consisted of peripheral blood, taken on day 0 of AZD1222 vaccination. The source is an adult in good health. Each CDR3 is given with its conserved first and last residue.

>TRBV7-9|TRBJ1-3
CASSWGQGISGNTIYF
>TRBV7-3|TRBJ2-3
CASSLIGRTDTQYF
>TRBV29-1|TRBJ2-7
CSVDEGTSYEQYF
>TRBV19|TRBJ1-1
CASISGWNTEAFF
>TRBV3-1/TRBV3-2|TRBJ1-1
CASSQGQGATEAFF
>TRBV29-1|TRBJ1-5
CSVEGGGNQPQHF
>TRBV7-9|TRBJ2-3
CASSLDVGGLDTQYF
>TRBV11-2|TRBJ2-7
CASSALEFSYEQYF
>TRBV27|TRBJ2-4
CASQTGGQGNIQYF
>TRBV18|TRBJ2-2
CASSHGTTNTGELFF
>TRBV5-4|TRBJ2-2
CASSSSNTGELFF
>TRBV4-2|TRBJ2-7
CASSQERRREPYEQYF
>TRBV21-1|TRBJ1-5
CASSKPPGPPQPQHF
>TRBV9|TRBJ1-5
CASSAGQGFQPQHF
>TRBV28|TRBJ2-2
CASSLSARPGELFF
>TRBV28|TRBJ2-7
CASSLPRARVHEQYF
>TRBV5-1|TRBJ1-1
CASTDLNTEAFF
>TRBV9|TRBJ1-3
CASSVTETGNTIYF
>TRBV5-4|TRBJ2-7
CASSLAGTLYEQYF
>TRBV6-4|TRBJ2-2
CASSDYGAHGGELFF
>TRBV14|TRBJ2-3
CASSQDYSGEGTDTQYF
>TRBV28|TRBJ1-1
CASSPGTSVINTEAFF
>TRBV21-1|TRBJ2-7
CARGAEGGSGNYEQYF
>TRBV13|TRBJ2-5
CASSLVGLETQYF
>TRBV10-1|TRBJ1-3
CATQGSGNTIYF
>TRBV6-2/TRBV6-3|TRBJ2-7
CASSYPRTERPYEQYF
>TRBV6-1|TRBJ2-3
CASSELAGLGGDTQYF
>TRBV6-5|TRBJ2-3
CASTKPAASTDTQYF
>TRBV4-1|TRBJ1-2
CASSRGEGGRYGYTF